The rows below give T cell receptor beta chains drawn from one sample of a study of cytomegalovirus exposure and HLA in healthy donors. The repertoire was sequenced with immunoSEQ multiplex PCR; TCRdb's copy has only in-frame clones and lacks some. The sample lists some 190,000 clones, around 80% occurring once. Sequences were obtained from PBMCs. These receptors were obtained from a man younger than 30 in good health and CMV-seronegative. The CDR3 runs from the conserved cysteine through the conserved F or W. The D gene is left open where the match is weak. The size field is filled for only some rows; it gives once, few, many or a size class.

d_call: TRBD2; v_call: TRBV9; j_call: TRBJ2-1; clone_size: few; cdr3_nt: TGTGCCAGCAGCGTAGGGAGCGGGAGGGCCTTAAATGAGCAGTTCTTC; cdr3_aa: CASSVGSGRALNEQFF
d_call: NA; v_call: TRBV19; j_call: TRBJ1-1; clone_size: NA; cdr3_nt: TGTGCCAGTAGTGTAACAGGGAGGGACACTGAAGCTTTCTTT; cdr3_aa: CASSVTGRDTEAFF
d_call: NA; v_call: TRBV2; j_call: TRBJ2-7; clone_size: NA; cdr3_nt: TGTGCCAGCAAGGTGGGGCGGCAGAGCTCCTACGAGCAGTACTTC; cdr3_aa: CASKVGRQSSYEQYF
d_call: NA; v_call: TRBV4-1; j_call: TRBJ1-5; clone_size: few; cdr3_nt: TGCGCCAGCAGCCAAGATCCTCGGGTAAGTCAGCCCCAGCATTTT; cdr3_aa: CASSQDPRVSQPQHF
d_call: NA; v_call: TRBV7-6; j_call: TRBJ2-7; clone_size: NA; cdr3_nt: TGTGCCAGCAGCTTCGGCGGCACGACCTACGAGCAGTACTTC; cdr3_aa: CASSFGGTTYEQYF
d_call: TRBD2; v_call: TRBV5-1; j_call: TRBJ2-5; clone_size: NA; cdr3_nt: TGCGCCAGCAGCCCCATGAGGGAGGGAGAGACCCAGTACTTC; cdr3_aa: CASSPMREGETQYF
d_call: TRBD1; v_call: TRBV10-3; j_call: TRBJ2-7; clone_size: NA; cdr3_nt: TGTGCCATCAGTGAACAGGGGGGCTACGAGCAGTACTTC; cdr3_aa: CAISEQGGYEQYF
d_call: NA; v_call: TRBV18; j_call: TRBJ1-2; clone_size: NA; cdr3_nt: TGTGCCAGCTCACCGGAGCGCTCCCCCTATGGCTACACCTTC; cdr3_aa: CASSPERSPYGYTF
d_call: NA; v_call: TRBV6-4; j_call: TRBJ1-5; clone_size: NA; cdr3_nt: TGTGCCAGCATACAGGGACAGCCCCAGCATTTT; cdr3_aa: CASIQGQPQHF
d_call: NA; v_call: TRBV7-2; j_call: TRBJ1-2; clone_size: NA; cdr3_nt: TGTGCCAGCACCTTAACCCGCAGCGGGGGGCAATATTATGGCTACACCTTC; cdr3_aa: CASTLTRSGGQYYGYTF
d_call: NA; v_call: TRBV9; j_call: TRBJ2-2; clone_size: NA; cdr3_nt: TGTGCCAGCAGCGTAGTTTCTAGCGCGAACACCGGGGAGCTGTTTTTT; cdr3_aa: CASSVVSSANTGELFF
d_call: TRBD1; v_call: TRBV19; j_call: TRBJ1-2; clone_size: NA; cdr3_nt: TGTGCCAGTAGCACCACAATGCAGGGGGCGAGGATTTCTAACTATGGCTACACCTTC; cdr3_aa: CASSTTMQGARISNYGYTF
d_call: TRBD2; v_call: TRBV4-2; j_call: TRBJ2-1; clone_size: NA; cdr3_nt: TGTGCCAGCAGCCAAGGGAGCCCCGCTAGCGGGCGAGGGGATGAGCAGTTCTTC; cdr3_aa: CASSQGSPASGRGDEQFF